The 24 T cell receptor beta chains below come from one sample, sequenced in a study of Ad26.COV2.S vaccination and SARS-CoV-2 variants. Treatment denoted: over 15 received Ad26.COV2.S at low or high dose, single or two shots; about 5 received placebo; per-sample allocation not given. Collection of samples fell on day 63 after the first vaccine or placebo injection. Only in-frame clones appear in the TCRdb table, and some are missing; sequencing was by immunoSEQ multiplex PCR. In the table there are approximately 350,000 clones, 80% to 90% of which are singletons. The input for sequencing was peripheral blood, taken in a trial of Ad26.COV2.S vaccine versus placebo. The receptors originated from a person between 18 and 65 years old who received the Ad26.COV2.S COVID-19 vaccine or a placebo.

The gene calls are TRBV19 and TRBJ1-4; 8 bases agree with TRBD1. Trimming at V came to 10 bases and at J to 4 bases, leaving 11 bases not matched to a gene. CDR1 is LNHDA, CDR2 SQIVND, per germline (reference sequence). The length of the CDR3 is 15 residues. CDR3 loop: CATSGGALFNEKLFF. The CDR3 DNA reads TGTGCCACGTCAGGGGGCGCGTTGTTTAATGAAAAACTGTTTTTT.

This sequence joins TRBV5-6 and TRBJ2-7; 7 bases line up with TRBD2. Trimming at V came to 2 bases and at J to 4 bases, leaving 0 bases not matched to a gene. The CDR3 runs to 12 residues. From germline, CDR1 is SGHDT and CDR2 YYEEEE. The CDR3 bases are TGTGCCAGCAGCTTCGGGAGGTACGAGCAGTACTTC. This codes for CASSFGRYEQYF.

The genes are TRBV5-4 and TRBJ2-4, with 8 nucleotides matching TRBD1. V was pared by 3 bases and J by 3 bases, with 5 bases of the junction left unmatched. Germline CDR1 and CDR2: SGHNT and YYREEE (reference sequence). The CDR3 has 15 residues. CDR3 DNA sequence: TGTGCCAGCAGCTCCAGGGGGCCAAACAAAAACATTCAGTACTTC. Its translation is CASSSRGPNKNIQYF.

The chain links TRBV4-2 to TRBJ2-7; possibly TRBD1 or TRBD2 for D (5 bases each). Germline assignment: CDR1 LGHNA and CDR2 YNFKEQ. There are 17 residues in the CDR3. Between the trimmed V and J ends, which lost 0 bases and 0 bases, there was a span of 15 bases. The CDR3 sequence: CASSQELGDLSSYEQYF. The CDR3 DNA reads as TGTGCCAGCAGCCAAGAGTTAGGGGACCTAAGCTCCTACGAGCAGTACTTC.

This clone was observed a handful of times. The rearrangement links TRBV11-2 to TRBJ1-1; 7 bases map to TRBD1. V shed 7 bases and J 5 bases; nucleotides not matched to a gene: 10. This CDR3 region has 14 residues. The V gene's germline CDR1 is SGHAT and CDR2 FQNNGV. CDR3 bases: TGTGCCAGCAAAATACTGACAGGGCGGACTGAAGCTTTCTTT. This codes for CASKILTGRTEAFF. The variable domain in full, with the rest retrieved from reference TRBV11-2 and TRBJ1-1, is EAGVAQSPRYKIIEKRQSVAFWCNPISGHATLYWYQQILGQGPKLLIQFQNNGVVDDSQLPKDRFSAERLKGVDSTLKIQPAKLEDSAVYLCASKILTGRTEAFFGQGTRLTVV.

The V and J genes are TRBV12-3 or TRBV12-4 and TRBJ1-1; 8 bases fit TRBD1. The CDR3 length is 12 residues. Losses at the gene ends were 5 bases for V and 10 bases for J; bases not matched to a gene: 6. In DNA form, the CDR3 reads TGTGCCAGCAGTCTTAACAGGGGGGGAGCTTTCTTT. Translated, it gives CASSLNRGGAFF.

The chain couples TRBV5-4 to TRBJ1-6; D is unresolved. Germline-derived CDR1 and CDR2 are SGHNT and YYREEE (reference sequence). This CDR3 has 15 residues. V was cut by 0 bases and J by 7 bases, with 11 bases left in between. The CDR3 nucleotides read TGTGCCAGCAGCTTGGAGCAGGAACACAATTCACCCCTCCACTTT. This codes for CASSLEQEHNSPLHF. Based on the CDR3 plus reference TRBV5-4 and TRBJ1-6, the full variable domain is ETGVTQSPTHLIKTRGQQVTLRCSSQSGHNTVSWYQQALGQGPQFIFQYYREEENGRGNFPPRFSGLQFPNYSSELNVNALELDDSALYLCASSLEQEHNSPLHFGNGTRLTVT.

The genes are TRBV7-2 and TRBJ1-1; TRBD1 agrees at 8 bases. This CDR3 contains 17 residues. Germline V gene lookup returns CDR1 SGHTA and CDR2 FQGNSA. The J segment lost 5 bases and the V segment lost 1 base, leaving 12 bases of the junction unmatched. CDR3 sequence reads: CASSLGQGAASGTEAFF. CDR3 in DNA: TGTGCCAGCAGCTTAGGCCAGGGGGCCGCTAGTGGTACTGAAGCTTTCTTT.

As to this clone: Additional DNA sequences in this sample encode the identical CDR3. The chain links TRBV9 to TRBJ2-3; no firm D call. Germline CDR1 reads SGDLS; CDR2 reads YYNGEE. V lost 0 bases to trimming and J lost 5 bases, with 4 bases between them. CDR3 size: 12 residues. The CDR3 region has the DNA TGTGCCAGCAGCGTAGGGGGAGATACGCAGTATTTT. This sequence encodes CASSVGGDTQYF.

The CDR3 sequence: CASSLNLRSEGEKLFF. CDR3 coding DNA: TGTGCCAGCAGCCTAAACCTCCGGAGCGAAGGGGAAAAACTGTTTTTT. This sequence joins TRBV11-2 and TRBJ1-4, with D uncertain. Per the germline V gene, CDR1 is SGHAT and CDR2 is FQNNGV. This CDR3 contains 16 residues. Trimming removed 5 bases at V and 8 bases at J, with 21 bases between.

This clone has more than one count but fewer than ten. The chain links TRBV11-2 to TRBJ1-6; D not certain. The CDR3 totals 14 residues. Germline-derived CDR1 and CDR2 are SGHAT and FQNNGV. V was clipped by 1 base and J by 14 bases, with 15 bases between them. The CDR3 coding sequence is TGTGCCAGCAGCTTAGGGGTAGGCGATTGGGCCCTCCACTTT. This gives the protein CASSLGVGDWALHF.

The chain is built from TRBV7-9 and TRBJ1-3, with 7 nucleotides matching TRBD1. Trimming took 5 bases from V and 4 from J; bases not matched to a gene: 11. CDR3 length: 16 residues. Germline V gene data show CDR1 as SEHNR and CDR2 as FQNEAQ (reference sequence). The chain's CDR3 is CASSRLQLTGGNTIYF. The DNA of the CDR3 is TGTGCCAGCAGCCGCCTCCAACTGACAGGGGGAAACACCATATATTTT.

V and J are TRBV7-2 and TRBJ2-7; weak D call: TRBD2 (6 bases). This CDR3 region has 15 residues. V was shortened by 5 bases and J by 5 bases, with 19 bases between the two germline ends. CDR1 SGHTA and CDR2 FQGNSA come from the germline V gene. CDR3 coding DNA: TGTGCCAGCAGCCCGCAGGCGGGTGGAGGGAACGAGCAGTACTTC. Its protein product is CASSPQAGGGNEQYF.

The rearrangement joins TRBV6-1 to TRBJ1-6, with 8 bases lining up with TRBD1. Per the germline V gene, CDR1 is MNHNS and CDR2 is SASEGT. V gave up 0 bases and J gave up 3 bases; unmatched junction bases: 4. CDR3 length: 17 amino acids. CDR3 sequence: CASSEAQGTGYNSPLHF. In nucleotides, the CDR3 is TGTGCCAGCAGTGAAGCGCAGGGGACAGGCTATAATTCACCCCTCCACTTT.

This clone was seen a handful of times. The chain carries TRBV6-1 and TRBJ1-2; tentative D call: TRBD1 (6 bases). Germline CDR1 and CDR2: MNHNS and SASEGT. V was pared by 3 bases and J by 4 bases, with 6 bases between. This CDR3 spans 12 amino acids. The CDR3 is CASSETGYGYTF. Written as DNA, the CDR3 is TGTGCCAGCAGTGAGACAGGCTATGGCTACACCTTC.

In its sample, this clone was seen once. The chain couples TRBV6-1 to TRBJ2-2, with 8 positions matching TRBD2. This CDR3 has 16 residues. V was pared by 2 bases and J by 0 bases, with 2 bases of the junction left unmatched. Germline V gives CDR1 MNHNS, CDR2 SASEGT. CDR3 nucleotides: TGTGCCAGCAGTGAACGGGAGGGGGCGAACACCGGGGAGCTGTTTTTT. Its protein product is CASSEREGANTGELFF.

The chain links TRBV18 to TRBJ1-1; TRBD1 agrees at 10 bases. With 3 bases clipped from V and 4 bases from J, the junction kept 5 bases outside the gene matches. Germline V CDR1 and CDR2: KGHSH, LQKENI. The CDR3 consists of 15 residues. This CDR3 reads CASSPETGGSTEAFF. The DNA of the CDR3 is TGTGCCAGCTCACCTGAGACAGGGGGCTCCACTGAAGCTTTCTTT. Combining the CDR3 with reference TRBV18 and TRBJ1-1 gives the whole variable domain NAGVMQNPRHLVRRRGQEARLRCSPMKGHSHVYWYRQLPEEGLKFMVYLQKENIIDESGMPKERFSAEFPKEGPSILRIQQVVRGDSAAYFCASSPETGGSTEAFFGQGTRLTVV.

V and J are TRBV6-5 and TRBJ1-4; no definite D call. This CDR3 region has 14 residues. Deletions cut 6 bases from V and 8 bases from J, with 16 bases between. Germline CDR1 and CDR2: MNHEY and SVGAGI. The chain's CDR3 is CASSPGRGWEKLFF. Written as DNA, the CDR3 is TGTGCCAGCAGCCCCGGACGAGGATGGGAAAAACTGTTTTTT.

This rearrangement joins TRBV13 to TRBJ1-1, with D hard to call. Germline V gene sequence: CDR1 PRHDT, CDR2 FYEKMQ (reference sequence). The CDR3 loop spans 12 amino acids. Trimming left V 9 bases short and J 3 bases short, with 11 bases between. This chain's CDR3 is CASTGMDTEAFF. In DNA, the CDR3 is TGTGCCAGTACGGGCATGGACACTGAAGCTTTCTTT.

The chain couples TRBV30 to TRBJ2-3, with D tentatively TRBD2 (6 bases). Trimming removed 2 bases at V and 9 bases at J, with 15 bases between. The germline V gene has CDR1 GTSNPN and CDR2 SVGIG (reference sequence). The CDR3 sequence is 13 residues long. CDR3 in amino acids: CAWSPSGLITQYF. The CDR3 region has the DNA TGTGCCTGGAGTCCTTCGGGACTTATAACGCAGTATTTT.

The V call is TRBV6-6, the J call TRBJ2-1, with D perhaps TRBD1 or TRBD2 (5 bases each). Germline CDR1 reads MNHNY; CDR2 reads SVGAGI (reference sequence). The CDR3 totals 15 residues. Trimming pared 5 bases from V and 0 bases from J, leaving 11 bases between. As DNA, the CDR3 is TGTGCCAGCAGTAGGGACCAAAACTCCTACAATGAGCAGTTCTTC. Translated, it gives CASSRDQNSYNEQFF.

The J gene is TRBJ1-5, the V gene TRBV27, with TRBD1 as a possible D gene (6 bases). This CDR3 has 14 residues. Trimming left V 2 bases short and J 7 bases short, with 12 bases between. Per the germline V gene, CDR1 is MNHEY and CDR2 is SMNVEV (reference sequence). The DNA of the CDR3 is TGTGCCAGCAGTTTACTGGGGGCAAGGCAGCCCCAGCATTTT. Protein sequence: CASSLLGARQPQHF.

This clone was recorded once. J is TRBJ2-1 and V is TRBV15; D ambiguous. Germline loops: CDR1 LNHNV, CDR2 YYDKDF (reference sequence). The CDR3 runs to 14 residues. The V end lost 0 bases, the J end lost 4 bases, and 7 bases lay between the germline ends. The DNA of the CDR3 is TGTGCCACCAGCAGAGATGCAGCATACAATGAGCAGTTCTTC. This encodes CATSRDAAYNEQFF.

This clone turned up a few times. The chain carries TRBV19 and TRBJ2-7; D is possibly TRBD1 (6 bases). The CDR3 sequence is 15 residues long. V was pared by 3 bases and J by 2 bases, with 14 bases between. Germline CDR1 reads LNHDA; CDR2 reads SQIVND (reference sequence). The DNA of the CDR3 is TGTGCCAGTAGTATCGAGACAGGCATTACCTACGAGCAGTACTTC. Translating gives CASSIETGITYEQYF. Full variable domain (outside the CDR3, taken from reference TRBV19 and TRBJ2-7): DGGITQSPKYLFRKEGQNVTLSCEQNLNHDAMYWYRQDPGQGLRLIYYSQIVNDFQKGDIAEGYSVSREKKESFPLTVTSAQKNPTAFYLCASSIETGITYEQYFGPGTRLTVT.